These 26 T cell receptor beta chains share one sample of origin, sequenced in a study of cytotoxic CD8 clonotypes in ibrutinib-treated CLL. Produced via immunoSEQ multiplex PCR; TCRdb's table is partial and in-frame only. The sample carries over 95,000 clones, about 58% recorded once. Sequencing was performed on PBMCs, taken after 24 months of ibrutinib treatment. The receptors originated from a human donor with chronic lymphocytic leukemia.

The chain has TRBV9 and TRBJ2-2; tentatively, D is TRBD1 or TRBD2 (5 bases each). Between the trimmed V and J ends, which lost 2 bases and 0 bases, there was a span of 8 bases. This CDR3 is built from 15 residues. Germline CDR1 is SGDLS and CDR2 is YYNGEE. CDR3 in amino acids: CASSVGPANTGELFF. CDR3 in DNA: TGTGCCAGCAGCGTGGGACCCGCGAACACCGGGGAGCTGTTTTTT. Complete variable domain (other parts from reference TRBV9 and TRBJ2-2): DSGVTQTPKHLITATGQRVTLRCSPRSGDLSVYWYQQSLDQGLQFLIQYYNGEERAKGNILERFSAQQFPDLHSELNLSSLELGDSALYFCASSVGPANTGELFFGEGSRLTVL.

Here the CDR3 reads CASSSTRVEETQYF. The DNA of the CDR3 is TGTGCCAGCAGCTCCACCAGGGTGGAGGAGACCCAGTACTTC. This chain joins TRBV7-9 and TRBJ2-5; a weak D match, TRBD1 (5 bases). Per germline, CDR1 SEHNR and CDR2 FQNEAQ (reference sequence). V gave up 4 bases and J gave up 5 bases, with 14 bases separating them. The CDR3 is 14 amino acids.

The rearrangement links TRBV7-2 to TRBJ2-7; 9 positions agree with TRBD1. V was pared by 3 bases and J by 6 bases, with 6 bases of the junction left unmatched. The CDR3 runs to 14 residues. The germline V gene encodes CDR1 SGHTA and CDR2 FQGNSA. The DNA for the CDR3 is TGTGCCAGCAGCTTGGGGACAGGGAGTACCGAGCAGTACTTC. Its protein product is CASSLGTGSTEQYF. Supplemented by reference TRBV7-2 and TRBJ2-7, the full variable domain reads GAGVSQSPSNKVTEKGKDVELRCDPISGHTALYWYRQSLGQGLEFLIYFQGNSAPDKSGLPSDRFSAERTGGSVSTLTIQRTQQEDSAVYLCASSLGTGSTEQYFGPGTRLTVT.

This clone turned up a few times. This sequence joins TRBV25-1 and TRBJ2-1, with D possibly being TRBD2 (5 bases). The CDR3 contains 13 residues. Per germline, CDR1 MGHDK and CDR2 SYGVNS. Trimming cost V 4 bases and J 12 bases, with 16 bases left between them. CDR3 coding DNA: TGTGCCAGCAGTGCGGCTAGCTGGTTAGGGCAGTTCTTC. Its translation is CASSAASWLGQFF. Combining the CDR3 with reference TRBV25-1 and TRBJ2-1 gives the whole variable domain EADIYQTPRYLVIGTGKKITLECSQTMGHDKMYWYQQDPGMELHLIHYSYGVNSTEKGDLSSESTVSRIRTEHFPLTLESARPSHTSQYLCASSAASWLGQFFGPGTRLTVL.

Only a few counts were recorded for this clone. Other DNA sequences within the sample encode an identical CDR3. CDR3 coding DNA: TGTGCCTGGAGTGTTCCGGGAAACAATCAGCCCCAGCATTTT. Translation: CAWSVPGNNQPQHF. This sequence joins TRBV30 and TRBJ1-5; no clear D. The CDR3 totals 14 residues. Looked up from germline, CDR1 is GTSNPN and CDR2 is SVGIG (reference sequence). Trimming took off 0 bases at V and 3 bases at J, with 9 bases between the two ends. The full variable domain, rest sourced from reference TRBV30 and TRBJ1-5, is SQTIHQWPATLVQPVGSPLSLECTVEGTSNPNLYWYRQAAGRGLQLLFYSVGIGQISSEVPQNLSASRPQDRQFILSSKKLLLSDSGFYLCAWSVPGNNQPQHFGDGTRLSIL.

This clone showed up just a few times. V is TRBV7-6 and J is TRBJ1-2; D possibly corresponds to TRBD1 (6 bases). The CDR3 totals 15 residues. From germline, CDR1 is SGHVS and CDR2 FNYEAQ. The ends were cut back, 5 bases at V and 1 base at J, with 14 bases in the middle. In DNA, the CDR3 is TGTGCCAGCAGCCAGTGGACAGAGGATAACTATGGCTACACCTTC. It codes for CASSQWTEDNYGYTF.

The rearrangement uses TRBV7-2 and TRBJ2-7; D is ambiguous. The CDR3 has 14 amino acids. V was trimmed by 0 bases and J by 2 bases, leaving 8 bases between them. Germline V gives CDR1 SGHTA, CDR2 FQGNSA. CDR3 nucleotides: TGTGCCAGCAGCTTAGCGGGCTACCCCTACGAGCAGTACTTC. Residues: CASSLAGYPYEQYF.

The gene calls are TRBV25-1 and TRBJ2-1, with D maybe TRBD2 (6 bases). The V and J ends lost 3 bases and 4 bases respectively, with 13 bases between them. Germline CDR1 and CDR2: MGHDK and SYGVNS. This CDR3 has 15 residues. CDR3 bases: TGTGCCAGCAGTGATGGGGGACTCCCGTACAATGAGCAGTTCTTC. Amino acids: CASSDGGLPYNEQFF.

The chain carries TRBV7-2 and TRBJ2-2; D remains unclear. CDR1 and CDR2 (germline): SGHTA, FQGNSA. This CDR3 contains 14 residues. V dropped 11 bases and J dropped 8 bases, with 21 bases sitting between them. CDR3 protein: CACSRGFSGGELFF. As DNA, the CDR3 is TGTGCCTGCTCACGAGGCTTCAGTGGAGGGGAGCTGTTTTTT. The full variable domain, in which reference TRBV7-2 and TRBJ2-2 provide the parts outside the CDR3, is GAGVSQSPSNKVTEKGKDVELRCDPISGHTALYWYRQSLGQGLEFLIYFQGNSAPDKSGLPSDRFSAERTGGSVSTLTIQRTQQEDSAVYLCACSRGFSGGELFFGEGSRLTVL.

The rearrangement links TRBV30 to TRBJ1-2; no clear D gene. Germline V lookup: CDR1 GTSNPN, CDR2 SVGIG (reference sequence). V lost 4 bases to trimming and J lost 4 bases, with 16 bases between them. This CDR3 region has 14 residues. CDR3 nucleotides: TGTGCCTGGACCTTCTCCCCACAAACCTATGGCTACACCTTC. This encodes CAWTFSPQTYGYTF.

This clone was recorded once. J is TRBJ1-1 and V is TRBV7-9; 12 positions match TRBD1. J was trimmed by 10 bases and V by 1 base; bases with no gene match: 7. CDR3 size: 15 residues. Per germline, CDR1 SEHNR and CDR2 FQNEAQ (reference sequence). CDR3 DNA sequence: TGTGCCAGCAGCTTAGTAACCGGGACAGGGGGCAGAGCTTTCTTT. Translating gives CASSLVTGTGGRAFF.

The rearrangement links TRBV5-4 to TRBJ2-2; 9 bases map to TRBD1. From germline, CDR1 is SGHNT and CDR2 YYREEE (reference sequence). The CDR3 is 15 residues long. The trim removed 4 bases at V and 5 bases at J, leaving 6 bases unmatched. For the CDR3, the DNA is TGTGCCAGCAGCAGAAAACAGGGGGCTACCGGGGAGCTGTTTTTT. This gives the protein CASSRKQGATGELFF.

The chain has TRBV6-4 and TRBJ1-3; the D is unclear. The V gene's germline CDR1 is MRHNA and CDR2 SNTAGT. The CDR3 spans 15 residues. Deletions cut 4 bases from V and 0 bases from J, with 10 bases between. CDR3 nucleotides: TGTGCCAGCAGTGCCGAGGAAGGCTCTGGAAACACCATATATTTT. It is translated as CASSAEEGSGNTIYF.

J is TRBJ1-2 and V is TRBV5-1; TRBD1 aligns across 9 bases. Germline trimming cut 3 bases from V and 6 bases from J; bases unmatched to any gene: 3. Germline-derived CDR1 and CDR2 are SGHRS and YFSETQ. This CDR3 is 13 amino acids long. The CDR3 loop reads CASSSGQGDGYTF. In DNA, the CDR3 is TGCGCCAGCAGCTCGGGACAGGGAGATGGCTACACCTTC.

V usage is TRBV4-2 and J usage is TRBJ2-5; TRBD2 matches 16 bases. CDR1 is LGHNA, CDR2 YNFKEQ, per germline. The CDR3 contains 18 residues. Losses at the gene ends were 2 bases for V and 5 bases for J; bases not matched to a gene: 8. This CDR3 reads CASSQNLGTSGGAETQYF. The CDR3 region has the DNA TGTGCCAGCAGCCAAAACCTAGGGACTAGCGGGGGGGCGGAGACCCAGTACTTC.

The rearrangement joins TRBV6-1 to TRBJ2-5; unclear D gene. V lost 7 bases to trimming and J lost 5 bases, with 11 bases between them. Germline V lookup: CDR1 MNHNS, CDR2 SASEGT. The CDR3 covers 12 residues. The CDR3 protein is CASTRVGETQYF. CDR3 bases: TGTGCCAGCACCCGGGTAGGGGAGACCCAGTACTTC.

This clone is termed medium-sized. This rearrangement joins TRBV6-6 to TRBJ2-7; 7 nucleotides match TRBD2. CDR3 length: 16 residues. The V gene end was trimmed by 7 bases and the J gene end by 0 bases; junction bases not matched to a gene: 12. Per the germline V gene, CDR1 is MNHNY and CDR2 is SVGAGI (reference sequence). CDR3 nucleotide sequence: TGTGCCAGCACCGCGGGGGACCCTCGAACCTCCTACGAGCAGTACTTC. It is translated as CASTAGDPRTSYEQYF.

The count of this clone is one. The V gene is TRBV10-3, the J gene TRBJ1-2; the match to TRBD1 covers 9 bases. This CDR3 is 14 amino acids long. Trimming took 11 bases from V and 1 from J; bases not matched to a gene: 8. Germline V gives CDR1 ENHRY, CDR2 SYGVKD. For the CDR3, the DNA is TGTGCCGCCTCCGGACAGGGGAATAACTATGGCTACACCTTC. Its translation is CAASGQGNNYGYTF.

This chain joins TRBV25-1 and TRBJ1-5; the D is unclear. Germline V CDR1 and CDR2: MGHDK, SYGVNS. This CDR3 region has 13 residues. Deletions cut 3 bases from V and 0 bases from J, with 3 bases between. The CDR3 DNA sequence: TGTGCCAGCAGTGAGTATAGCAATCAGCCCCAGCATTTT. Protein sequence: CASSEYSNQPQHF. Combining the CDR3 with reference TRBV25-1 and TRBJ1-5 gives the whole variable domain EADIYQTPRYLVIGTGKKITLECSQTMGHDKMYWYQQDPGMELHLIHYSYGVNSTEKGDLSSESTVSRIRTEHFPLTLESARPSHTSQYLCASSEYSNQPQHFGDGTRLSIL.

This chain connects TRBV6-1 to TRBJ1-5; a possible D gene is TRBD1 (5 bases). This CDR3 comprises 15 residues. The germline V and J ends were trimmed by 6 bases and 2 bases, with 14 bases remaining between them. CDR1 MNHNS and CDR2 SASEGT come from the germline V gene. The CDR3 nucleotides are TGTGCCAGCAGGTTCGGGGCCGATGGCAATCAGCCCCAGCATTTT. Protein: CASRFGADGNQPQHF.

The CDR3 nucleotides are TGTGCCAGTAGTCAAGGGGCCGGACAGCCCCAGCATTTT. As protein: CASSQGAGQPQHF. The chain carries TRBV19 and TRBJ1-5; D possibly corresponds to TRBD1 (5 bases). Trimming pared 5 bases from V and 7 bases from J, leaving 12 bases between. Germline V gene lookup returns CDR1 LNHDA and CDR2 SQIVND (reference sequence). The CDR3 runs to 13 residues.

This chain connects TRBV9 to TRBJ2-1; D is perhaps TRBD1 or TRBD2 (5 bases each). The CDR3 loop spans 13 amino acids. The germline CDR1 and CDR2 sequences are SGDLS and YYNGEE. Trimming cost V 0 bases and J 5 bases, with 6 bases left between them. In DNA, the CDR3 is TGTGCCAGCAGCGTAGCGGGGCACAATGAGCAGTTCTTC. This translates into CASSVAGHNEQFF. Full variable domain (rest looked up from reference TRBV9 and TRBJ2-1): DSGVTQTPKHLITATGQRVTLRCSPRSGDLSVYWYQQSLDQGLQFLIQYYNGEERAKGNILERFSAQQFPDLHSELNLSSLELGDSALYFCASSVAGHNEQFFGPGTRLTVL.

Written as DNA, the CDR3 is TGTGCCAGCAGTTTCCCTAGGGGTGAGCGTGAGCAGTTCTTC. Translating it yields CASSFPRGEREQFF. This chain links TRBV28 with TRBJ2-1, with a tentative D call TRBD1 (5 bases). Trimming removed 3 bases from V and 9 bases from J, with 15 bases in between. Germline V lookup: CDR1 MDHEN, CDR2 SYDVKM. The length of the CDR3 is 14 residues.

The genes are TRBV15 and TRBJ2-6; TRBD1 might be the D (6 bases). The CDR3 runs 17 residues. The V end was cut by 5 bases, the J end by 0 bases, with 14 bases between. Germline V gene sequence: CDR1 LNHNV, CDR2 YYDKDF (reference sequence). Written as DNA, the CDR3 is TGTGCCACCAGCGGTGGCACAGGGATCTCTGGGGCCAACGTCCTGACTTTC. This gives the protein CATSGGTGISGANVLTF.

This clone was seen only once. For the CDR3, the DNA is TGTGCCAGCTCACCTCAGGGAACCCTGAACACTGAAGCTTTCTTT. Translating gives CASSPQGTLNTEAFF. This chain connects TRBV18 to TRBJ1-1; TRBD1 is a possible D gene (5 bases). CDR1 and CDR2 (germline): KGHSH, LQKENI. The CDR3 spans 15 residues. The ends were cut back, 3 bases at V and 0 bases at J, with 11 bases in the middle.

The V gene is TRBV7-8, the J gene TRBJ1-5; D is undetermined. The germline CDR1 and CDR2 sequences are SGHVS and FQNEAQ. V lost 4 bases, J lost 8 bases, and 9 bases lay in between. CDR3 length: 12 amino acids. In nucleotides, the CDR3 is TGTGCCAGCAGCTCGACCGCAGAGCCCCAGCATTTT. This sequence encodes CASSSTAEPQHF. The complete variable domain, with remaining parts taken from reference TRBV7-8 and TRBJ1-5, reads GAGVSQSPRYKVAKRGQDVALRCDPISGHVSLFWYQQALGQGPEFLTYFQNEAQLDKSGLPSDRFFAERPEGSVSTLKIQRTQQEDSAVYLCASSSTAEPQHFGDGTRLSIL.